This T cell receptor (beta chain) was retrieved from a study of T cells after posttransplantation cyclophosphamide. General study points: Later blood repertoires were often dominated by clones from the donor CD8+ memory compartment.

Germline-derived CDR1 and CDR2 are MDHEN and SYDVKM. The CDR3 spans 19 residues. Cyclophosphamide on days +3 and +4 followed busulfan-fludarabine conditioning and a marrow graft. This clone was seen ten or more times. Its matching antigen is unknown. Here immunoSEQ multiplex PCR was the method, and the copy in TCRdb shows in-frame clones only, minus some. The sample presents thousands of clones, none singletons. This chain uses TRBV28 with TRBJ2-3; 12 bases match TRBD2. Sequenced material: PBMCs, taken around 400 days after allogeneic stem cell transplant with posttransplant cyclophosphamide. This clonotype originated in a male patient in his sixties or seventies who received an allogeneic stem cell transplant from a related donor, was CMV-positive, and had acute GVHD only. The graft donor may have contributed some T cells. The CDR3, as DNA: TGTGCACAGCAATATCGGACTAGCGGGATCCCGACAAGCACAGATACGCAGTATTTT. Amino acids: CAQQYRTSGIPTSTDTQYF.